This T cell receptor beta chain originates from a study of T cell responses to AZD1222 COVID-19 vaccine. The method was immunoSEQ multiplex PCR; TCRdb's version includes in-frame clones alone and lacks a portion of them. The sample has about 140,000 clones, 85% to 95% seen once. The receptor was isolated from an adult in good health. The specimen was peripheral blood, collected on day 0 of AZD1222 vaccination.

DNA for the CDR3: TGTGCCAGCTCCCCCTATAGCAATCAGCCCCAGCATTTT. Amino acids: CASSPYSNQPQHF. The chain has TRBV18 and TRBJ1-5; D not certain. This CDR3 region has 13 residues. Germline V gene data show CDR1 as KGHSH and CDR2 as LQKENI. V dropped 6 bases and J dropped 0 bases, with 6 bases sitting between them.